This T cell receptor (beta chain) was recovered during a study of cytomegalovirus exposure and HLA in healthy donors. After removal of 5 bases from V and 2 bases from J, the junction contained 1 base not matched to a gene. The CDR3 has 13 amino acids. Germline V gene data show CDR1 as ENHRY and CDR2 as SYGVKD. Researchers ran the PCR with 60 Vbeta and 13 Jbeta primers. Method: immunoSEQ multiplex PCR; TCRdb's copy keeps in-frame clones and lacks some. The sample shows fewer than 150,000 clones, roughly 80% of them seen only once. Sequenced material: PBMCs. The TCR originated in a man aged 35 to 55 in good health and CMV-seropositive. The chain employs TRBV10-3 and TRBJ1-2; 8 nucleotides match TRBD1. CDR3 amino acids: CAISRTGNYGYTF. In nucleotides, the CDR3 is TGTGCCATCAGTAGGACAGGGAACTATGGCTACACCTTC.